This TCR beta chain was identified in a study of T cell changes during pregnancy in multiple sclerosis. TCRdb keeps only in-frame clones here, not all; method: immunoSEQ multiplex PCR. The sample yields 25,000 to 30,000 clones, over 85% seen once. The sample consisted of CD4+ T cells from peripheral blood mononuclear cells, taken in the first trimester of pregnancy. The receptor was isolated from a female donor with multiple sclerosis, enrolled in a pregnancy study.

The CDR3 nucleotides read TGTGCCAGTAGTATACTAAATCAGCCCCAGCATTTT. It encodes CASSILNQPQHF. The chain links TRBV19 to TRBJ1-5; D is unresolved. Germline CDR1 reads LNHDA; CDR2 reads SQIVND (reference sequence). Trimming took off 2 bases at V and 4 bases at J, with 3 bases between the two ends. The CDR3 is made up of 12 amino acids.